This paragraph covers one TCR beta chain sequence. Its antigen is still unknown. No much larger clonotype is one base removed from it; base qualities were not supplied. This sample is part of a study of blood T cell repertoires in COVID-19 (dated by TCRdb to the early 2020s). Study-wide context: Collaborator samples came from the United States, Italy and Spain and covered acute and convalescent phases of COVID-19. Where available, HLA class I and class II types were taken from metadata supplied by the sample provider and were not determined by assay-based typing. Subjects who had been exposed to COVID-19, were actively infected with it, or had recovered from it provided the deeply sampled blood TCRbeta repertoires that made up the dataset. The prospective study material was composed of cDNA or gDNA derived from T cells, B-cell-depleted T cells, or PBMCs. The sample metadata nearly always contained a de-identified subject ID, COVID-19 status, age in years and sex. The samples were drawn from the first 160 participants of the ongoing ImmuneRACE study and from more than 1,000 subjects provided by 6 global collaborators. The repertoires were released in a freely available public database intended as a resource for research on the immune response to SARS-CoV-2. Overall study results and their limits: The amount of clinical and demographic metadata varied by source and participant and was provided uncurated.

Collaborating institutions collected whole blood in K2EDTA tubes following their own protocols. For TCRbeta analysis, collaborators shipped samples in one of three forms: frozen whole blood, isolated PBMCs, or DNA extracted from either of those sample types. The trim is 3 bases for V and 5 bases for J, with a gap of 7 bases between the germline ends. The CDR3 starts with the cysteine, ends with the phenylalanine, and has 12 residues. CDR3 DNA is the only sequence kept; it has 36 bases, read in frame from the first base. As encoded in the germline V gene (reference sequence), CDR1 is LNHDA while CDR2 is SQIVND. TCRbeta CDR3 regions were amplified from genomic DNA using the immunoSEQ Assay, a bias-controlled multiplex PCR. Per the source publication's procedure: Nucleated cell counts per sample were estimated from amplification of reference gene primers within the assay. To quantify the absolute abundance of each unique TCRbeta CDR3 rearrangement, sequence reads were collapsed and filtered. For each sample, productive Simpson clonality was calculated as the square root of Simpson's diversity index across productive rearrangements. The table comes from immuneACCESS by way of TCRdb, which keeps in-frame sequences with V and J called. Part of the clones is missing from these tables; in studies checked, under half for an unresolved V gene and the rest for unknown reasons. V, J and clone size derive from that table, while D and trimming were established from the DNA sequence. The table for this sample lists around 52,000 clones; around 88% of them were counted only once. In total, the top ten clones hold around 4.9% of the sample.

Sample: peripheral blood. Recombination joined TRBV19 with TRBJ1-2, with the D gene not clear enough to name. This clonotype was obtained from a human donor in a cohort sampled during active COVID-19. The CDR3 here reads CASSMSGYGYTF. The DNA is as follows: TGTGCCAGTAGTATGTCCGGGTATGGCTACACCTTC. This CDR3, with the reference TRBV19 and TRBJ1-2 proteins standing in past its ends, gives the full variable domain DGGITQSPKYLFRKEGQNVTLSCEQNLNHDAMYWYRQDPGQGLRLIYYSQIVNDFQKGDIAEGYSVSREKKESFPLTVTSAQKNPTAFYLCASSMSGYGYTFGSGTRLTVV.